What follows are 22 T cell receptor beta chains derived from one specimen sequenced in a study of naive and memory T cell subsets. Two oligonucleotides, mixed equimolar, formed the beta constant-region primer covering TRBC1 and TRBC2. Four rounds of PCR amplified the ligated cDNA using nested alpha and beta constant-region primers plus SP2. TCRdb processed the UMI-ligation and nested PCR reads anew with MiXCR; each CDR3 protein has one entry. The sample shows approximately 140,000 distinct CDR3 sequences, 15% to 20% of them seen only once. Their antigen targets remain unknown. Study-wide points: Naive repertoires, especially CD8, held a few larger clonotypes, possibly memory cells re-expressing CD45RA.

Sequences were obtained from naive CD8+ T cells from blood. Receptors were obtained from a human donor in good health.

This clonotype showed up just a few times. The CDR3 spells CASTSREWGASGYTF. CDR3 DNA: TGTGCCAGCACCTCCCGAGAGTGGGGGGCTAGTGGCTACACCTTC. The J gene is TRBJ1-2, the V gene TRBV6-5, with a tentative D call TRBD1 (6 bases). The CDR3 has 15 residues. V lost 7 bases and J 7 bases, leaving 22 bases between the germline ends. Germline values: CDR1 MNHEY, CDR2 SVGAGI.

This clonotype was picked up many times. The gene calls are TRBV27 and TRBJ2-7; 7 bases fit TRBD1. After removal of 0 bases from V and 4 bases from J, the junction contained 3 bases not matched to a gene. This CDR3 is 14 amino acids long. CDR1 and CDR2 (germline): MNHEY, SMNVEV (reference sequence). The CDR3 DNA is TGTGCCAGCAGTTTATCAGGGGGCGGTTACGAGCAGTACTTC. Amino acids: CASSLSGGGYEQYF.

This clonotype was counted at least ten times. This chain uses TRBV29-1 with TRBJ2-1; the D is unclear. Trimming removed 6 bases from V and 8 bases from J, with 11 bases in between. The CDR3 contains 11 residues. Germline V gene sequence: CDR1 SQVTM, CDR2 ANQGSEA. The CDR3 DNA reads as TGCAGCGTGGCAGGTCCCGATGAGCAGTTCTTC. Translating gives CSVAGPDEQFF.

The table lists this clonotype with a few counts. The chain employs TRBV6-5 and TRBJ2-7; 8 positions match TRBD2. Germline V gene data show CDR1 as MNHEY and CDR2 as SVGAGI. V was pared by 10 bases and J by 7 bases, with 6 bases of the junction left unmatched. The CDR3 has 11 residues. CDR3: CATGPSGEQYF. The CDR3 nucleotides are TGTGCCACGGGACCTAGCGGGGAGCAGTACTTC.

This sequence joins TRBV27 and TRBJ2-7; D might be TRBD1 (6 bases). V was pared by 0 bases and J by 0 bases, with 9 bases between. The CDR3 loop spans 15 amino acids. The germline gives CDR1 MNHEY, CDR2 SMNVEV (reference sequence). The CDR3: CASSLSDRFSYEQYF. DNA for the CDR3: TGTGCCAGCAGTTTATCGGACAGATTCTCCTACGAGCAGTACTTC.

This clonotype was observed once. This chain joins TRBV7-9 and TRBJ2-1; D unclear. This CDR3 region has 12 residues. The V end was cut by 1 base, the J end by 9 bases, with 7 bases between. Germline CDR1 and CDR2: SEHNR and FQNEAQ (reference sequence). The CDR3, as DNA: TGTGCCAGCAGCTTAGGGCCAAGTGAGCAGTTCTTC. Translated, it gives CASSLGPSEQFF.

The chain joins TRBV29-1 to TRBJ2-7, with D possibly TRBD2 on 5 matching bases. Trimming left V 4 bases short and J 0 bases short, with 22 bases between. Per the germline V gene, CDR1 is SQVTM and CDR2 is ANQGSEA. The CDR3 is 17 residues long. The CDR3, as DNA: TGCAGCGTTGTGGCCCCCCTCGAGGGCCCAAGCTCCTACGAGCAGTACTTC. It specifies CSVVAPLEGPSSYEQYF.

The chain has TRBV29-1 and TRBJ2-1; no clear D gene. From germline, CDR1 is SQVTM and CDR2 ANQGSEA. The CDR3 contains 14 residues. V was shortened by 0 bases and J by 5 bases, with 11 bases between the two germline ends. The CDR3 region has the DNA TGCAGCGTTGAAGATTATGCGCAGGACAATGAGCAGTTCTTC. Translated: CSVEDYAQDNEQFF.

This chain joins TRBV30 and TRBJ2-1; possibly TRBD1 for D (7 bases). The V gene's germline CDR1 is GTSNPN and CDR2 SVGIG (reference sequence). This CDR3 spans 12 amino acids. The V gene lost 3 bases and the J gene lost 8 bases, with 11 bases spanning the gap. CDR3 DNA: TGTGCCTGGAGAACAGGGGACTATGAGCAGTTCTTC. Amino acids: CAWRTGDYEQFF.

The genes are TRBV3-1 and TRBJ2-1; 11 bases are a match to TRBD2. The CDR3 is 17 residues long. Germline CDR1 and CDR2: LGHDT and YNNKEL (reference sequence). V gave up 4 bases and J gave up 3 bases; unmatched junction bases: 8. CDR3 amino acids: CASSRIQGLADYNEQFF. The CDR3 nucleotides are TGTGCCAGCAGCCGAATACAGGGACTAGCGGACTACAATGAGCAGTTCTTC.

This clonotype has ten or more counts. This chain uses TRBV7-6 with TRBJ2-7, with 9 bases that match TRBD1. V lost 5 bases to trimming and J lost 0 bases; unmatched junction nucleotides: 5. The CDR3 totals 15 residues. The germline CDR1 and CDR2 sequences are SGHVS and FNYEAQ. The CDR3 region is CASSPGTGPSYEQYF. CDR3 coding DNA: TGTGCCAGCAGCCCTGGGACAGGGCCCTCCTACGAGCAGTACTTC.

This chain joins TRBV29-1 and TRBJ2-7; 10 bases fit TRBD2. CDR3 length equals 12 residues. Trimming at V came to 8 bases and at J to 3 bases, leaving 4 bases not matched to a gene. Germline loops: CDR1 SQVTM, CDR2 ANQGSEA. For the CDR3, the DNA is TGCAGCTGCCAGCGGGAGGGCTACGAGCAGTACTTC. Protein: CSCQREGYEQYF.

The chain combines TRBV28 with TRBJ1-2, with 8 nucleotides matching TRBD1. This CDR3 comprises 16 residues. From germline, CDR1 is MDHEN and CDR2 SYDVKM. The J segment lost 5 bases and the V segment lost 2 bases, leaving 10 bases of the junction unmatched. The CDR3 DNA follows: TGTGCCAGCAGTTTACTATTTGGACAGGGCGATTATGGCTACACCTTC. It encodes CASSLLFGQGDYGYTF.

This clonotype was seen a handful of times. This chain joins TRBV27 and TRBJ2-3; 7 bases agree with TRBD2. The germline gives CDR1 MNHEY, CDR2 SMNVEV (reference sequence). Trimming took 6 bases from V and 2 from J; bases not matched to a gene: 8. This CDR3 has 15 amino acids. Here the CDR3 reads CASRTKTSPTDTQYF. DNA of the CDR3: TGTGCCAGCAGGACAAAGACTAGCCCCACAGATACGCAGTATTTT.

This sequence joins TRBV13 and TRBJ2-7; D gene unclear. V lost 6 bases and J lost 2, with 14 bases in between. The CDR3 is made up of 14 amino acids. Germline CDR1 and CDR2: PRHDT and FYEKMQ (reference sequence). CDR3 coding DNA: TGTGCCAGCAGTCCAAGTTCCCTAACCTACGAGCAGTACTTC. Protein sequence: CASSPSSLTYEQYF.

This clonotype was counted between two and nine times. This chain links TRBV12-3 or TRBV12-4 with TRBJ2-2; possibly TRBD1 for D (7 bases). The length of the CDR3 is 16 residues. V was trimmed by 1 base and J by 3 bases, leaving 12 bases between them. The DNA of the CDR3 is TGTGCCAGCAGTTTAGGACTCAGGGGGGACACCGGGGAGCTGTTTTTT. Translating it yields CASSLGLRGDTGELFF.

CDR3 sequence: CSVFRDSLEAFF. CDR3 DNA sequence: TGCAGCGTTTTCAGGGACTCCCTTGAAGCTTTCTTT. The J gene is TRBJ1-1, the V gene TRBV29-1; D perhaps matches TRBD1 (5 bases). Trimming stripped 5 bases from V and 7 bases from J, with 14 bases between. CDR1 is SQVTM, CDR2 ANQGSEA, per germline. The length of the CDR3 is 12 residues.

This clonotype was observed a few times. V and J are TRBV4-1 and TRBJ2-7; 11 bases line up with TRBD2. The CDR3 spans 18 residues. Germline loops: CDR1 MGHRA, CDR2 YSYEKL. V trimming: 2 bases; J trimming: 2 bases; junction bases outside the gene matches: 11. CDR3 in DNA: TGCGCCAGCAGCCAAATGAAAACCGGGACTAGCGGCACCTACGAGCAGTACTTC. The encoded protein is CASSQMKTGTSGTYEQYF.

This clonotype was picked up a small number of times. J is TRBJ2-3 and V is TRBV5-6, with D hard to call. The CDR3 length is 14 residues. Germline V gene sequence: CDR1 SGHDT, CDR2 YYEEEE. V lost 4 bases and J 3 bases, leaving 12 bases between the germline ends. For the CDR3, the DNA is TGTGCCAGCAGCCCGATGATGGGTACAGATACGCAGTATTTT. As protein: CASSPMMGTDTQYF. The full variable domain, rest sourced from reference TRBV5-6 and TRBJ2-3, is DAGVTQSPTHLIKTRGQQVTLRCSPKSGHDTVSWYQQALGQGPQFIFQYYEEEERQRGNFPDRFSGHQFPNYSSELNVNALLLGDSALYLCASSPMMGTDTQYFGPGTRLTVL.

There are a few counts of this clonotype. The chain is built from TRBV28 and TRBJ2-5; 10 nucleotides align to TRBD2. The CDR3 runs to 15 residues. After removal of 1 base from V and 3 bases from J, the junction contained 2 bases not matched to a gene. The V gene's germline CDR1 is MDHEN and CDR2 SYDVKM. CDR3 region: CASSLLLAGEETQYF. DNA for the CDR3: TGTGCCAGCAGTTTATTGCTAGCGGGAGAAGAGACCCAGTACTTC.

The chain has TRBV2 and TRBJ1-5, with D unclear. Germline V CDR1 and CDR2: SNHLY, FYNNEI. The ends were cut back, 4 bases at V and 6 bases at J, with 4 bases in the middle. This CDR3 contains 11 residues. Here the CDR3 reads CASSVPQPQHF. The DNA for the CDR3 is TGTGCCAGCAGTGTCCCTCAGCCCCAGCATTTT.

V and J are TRBV20-1 and TRBJ1-2; D might be TRBD1 (5 bases). The CDR3 totals 12 residues. Deletions cut 5 bases from V and 8 bases from J, with 15 bases between. CDR1 is DFQATT and CDR2 is SNEGSKA in the germline V gene (reference sequence). CDR3: CSAGTPRGGYTF. In DNA, the CDR3 is TGCAGTGCTGGGACGCCTAGAGGGGGCTACACCTTC.